These T cell receptor beta chains were read from a single sample in a study of T-cell memory formation after mild COVID-19. TCRdb re-called the 5' RACE reads with MiXCR, one entry per CDR3 protein. This sample has roughly 280,000 distinct CDR3 sequences, with 7.5% to 9.5% found just once. Sequencing was done on a sample of PBMCs or a T cell subset sorted from them (not recorded which). These receptors were collected from a man between 18 and 35 years old who had mild COVID-19 (a few samples of this study predate the infection). Cell type and time point are not known. Each CDR3 is given with its conserved first and last residue.

V gene,CDR3 protein
TRBV3-1,CASSQRSGSGNTIYF
TRBV6-5,CASLRDLRSGYTF
TRBV6-4,CASSFTEDTEAFF
TRBV5-1,CASSFAGANNEQFF
TRBV4-2,CASSQEQTVRAFF
TRBV12-3/TRBV12-4,CASRPTGGTEAFF
TRBV12-3/TRBV12-4,CASSLSSGREQFF
TRBV7-9,CASSKGLAVLNEQFF
TRBV27,CASMPWTSAGRGEQYF
TRBV20-1,CSARVKLLVETQYF
TRBV5-1,CASSLGTDSGNTIYF
TRBV9,CASSAVLGETQYF
TRBV7-9,CASSPRRAGAGANVLTF
TRBV5-1,CASSLLPTRRNEQFF
TRBV19,CASSLEGHLETYGYTF
TRBV9,CASSATSGASSTDTQYF
TRBV4-2,CASSHPSGGAGDTQYF
TRBV7-2,CASSRSGLYNEQFF
TRBV24-1,CATSDLTFGGTDTQYF
TRBV4-3,CASSGNFADSGGTEAFF
TRBV5-1,CASSPRQGQGETQYF
TRBV5-5,CASSSLQIMNTEAFF
TRBV12-3/TRBV12-4,CASSPGQGPIQYF
TRBV29-1,CSISALGNGEQYF
TRBV10-3,CANSGTGVSGANVLTF
TRBV7-2,CASSFGGLTNEKLFF
TRBV24-1,CATSDRGLAGGPVGTQYF
TRBV30,CAWTPGTATFEQYF
TRBV5-1,CASGVTGVIEQYF
TRBV12-3/TRBV12-4,CASSFAGGYEQYF
TRBV6-2/TRBV6-3,CASTEDGMPQHF
TRBV10-3,CAILIRGSGGAVDTQYF